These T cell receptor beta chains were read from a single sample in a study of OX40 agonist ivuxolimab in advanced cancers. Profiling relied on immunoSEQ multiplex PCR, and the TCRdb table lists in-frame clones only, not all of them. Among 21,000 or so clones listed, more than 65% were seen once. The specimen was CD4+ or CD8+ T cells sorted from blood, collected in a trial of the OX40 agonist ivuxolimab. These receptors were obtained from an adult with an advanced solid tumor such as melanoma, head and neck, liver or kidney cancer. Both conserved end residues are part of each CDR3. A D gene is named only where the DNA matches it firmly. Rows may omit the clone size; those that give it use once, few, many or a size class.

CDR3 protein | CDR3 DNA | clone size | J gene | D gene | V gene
CASSHSPSGGQYNEQFF | TGTGCCAGCTCACACAGCCCTAGCGGGGGACAATACAATGAGCAGTTCTTC | . | TRBJ2-1 | TRBD2 | TRBV18
CSVDLIQGEYQPQHF | TGCAGCGTTGACCTTATACAGGGGGAATATCAGCCCCAGCATTTT | . | TRBJ1-5 | TRBD1 | TRBV29-1
CASSRRDRGYQETQYF | TGTGCCAGTAGTAGAAGGGACAGGGGGTACCAAGAGACCCAGTACTTC | . | TRBJ2-5 | TRBD1 | TRBV19
CASRESKHGGGYTF | TGTGCCAGCAGGGAATCCAAGCATGGGGGTGGCTACACCTTC | . | TRBJ1-2 | . | TRBV6-6
CSAPANYGYTF | TGCAGTGCCCCAGCTAACTATGGCTACACCTTC | . | TRBJ1-2 | . | TRBV20-1
CASSPPSRDRGGELFF | TGTGCCAGCTCACCACCGTCCCGGGACAGAGGCGGGGAGCTGTTTTTT | . | TRBJ2-2 | TRBD1 | TRBV18
CASRGSLRNSPLHF | TGTGCCAGCAGAGGTTCATTACGGAATTCACCCCTCCACTTT | . | TRBJ1-6 | . | TRBV4-2
CASSLALGNQPQHF | TGTGCCAGCAGCTTAGCGTTAGGGAATCAGCCCCAGCATTTT | few | TRBJ1-5 | . | TRBV7-2
CASSEQGVLSSGNTIYF | TGTGCCAGCAGCGAACAAGGGGTGCTAAGCTCTGGAAACACCATATATTTT | few | TRBJ1-3 | . | TRBV5-5
CASSLMVGTPYNEQFF | TGTGCCAGCAGCTTAATGGTAGGGACACCCTACAATGAGCAGTTCTTC | . | TRBJ2-1 | . | TRBV7-3